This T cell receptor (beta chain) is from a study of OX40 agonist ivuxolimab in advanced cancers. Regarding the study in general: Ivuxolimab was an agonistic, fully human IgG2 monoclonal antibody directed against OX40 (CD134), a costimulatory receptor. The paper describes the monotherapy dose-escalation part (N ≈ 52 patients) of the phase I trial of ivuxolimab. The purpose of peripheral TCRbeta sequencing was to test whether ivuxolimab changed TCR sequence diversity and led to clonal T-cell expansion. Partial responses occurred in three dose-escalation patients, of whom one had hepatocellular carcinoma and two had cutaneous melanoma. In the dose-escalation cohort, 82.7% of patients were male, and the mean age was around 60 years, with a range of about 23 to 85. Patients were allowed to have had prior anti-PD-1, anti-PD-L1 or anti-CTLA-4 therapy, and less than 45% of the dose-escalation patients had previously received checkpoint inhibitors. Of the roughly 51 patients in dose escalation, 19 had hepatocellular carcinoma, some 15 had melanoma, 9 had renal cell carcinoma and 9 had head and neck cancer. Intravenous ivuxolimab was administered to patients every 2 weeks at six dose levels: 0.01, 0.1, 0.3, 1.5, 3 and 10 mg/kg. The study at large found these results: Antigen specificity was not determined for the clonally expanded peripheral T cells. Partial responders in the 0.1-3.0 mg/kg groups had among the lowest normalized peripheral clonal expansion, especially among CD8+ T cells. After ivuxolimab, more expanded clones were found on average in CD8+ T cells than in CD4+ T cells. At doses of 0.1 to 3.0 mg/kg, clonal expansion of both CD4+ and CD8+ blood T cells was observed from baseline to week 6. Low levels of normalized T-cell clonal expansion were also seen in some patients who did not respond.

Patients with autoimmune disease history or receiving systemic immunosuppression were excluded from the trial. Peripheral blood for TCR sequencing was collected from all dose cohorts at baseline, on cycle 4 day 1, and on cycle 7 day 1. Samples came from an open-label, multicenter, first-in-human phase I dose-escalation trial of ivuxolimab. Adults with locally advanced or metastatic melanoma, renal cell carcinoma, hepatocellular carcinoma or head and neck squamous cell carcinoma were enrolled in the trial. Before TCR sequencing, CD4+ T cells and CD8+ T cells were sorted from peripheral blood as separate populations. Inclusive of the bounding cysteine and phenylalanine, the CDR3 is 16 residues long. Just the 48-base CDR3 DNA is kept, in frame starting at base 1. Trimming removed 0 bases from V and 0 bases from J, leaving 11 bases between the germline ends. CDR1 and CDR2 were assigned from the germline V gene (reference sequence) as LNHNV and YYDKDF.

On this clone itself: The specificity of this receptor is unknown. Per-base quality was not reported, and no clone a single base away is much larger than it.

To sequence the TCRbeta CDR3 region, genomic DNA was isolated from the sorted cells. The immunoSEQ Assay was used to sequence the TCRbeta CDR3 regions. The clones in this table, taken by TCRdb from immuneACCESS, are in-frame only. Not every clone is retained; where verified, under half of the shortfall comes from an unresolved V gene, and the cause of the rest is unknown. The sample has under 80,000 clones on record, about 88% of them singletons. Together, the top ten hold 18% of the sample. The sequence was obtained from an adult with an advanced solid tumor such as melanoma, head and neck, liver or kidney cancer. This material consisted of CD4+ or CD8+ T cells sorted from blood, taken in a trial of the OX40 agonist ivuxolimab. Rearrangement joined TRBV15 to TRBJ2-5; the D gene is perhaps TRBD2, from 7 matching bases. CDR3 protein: CATSRDWGGNQETQYF. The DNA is TGTGCCACCAGCAGAGATTGGGGGGGCAACCAAGAGACCCAGTACTTC.